The T cell receptor beta chain under discussion was sequenced for a study of T cells in Graves' hyperthyroidism and ophthalmopathy. Notes on the study in general: Most clonotypes expanded in thyroid above 0.001 were likewise present in blood. The model predicted ophthalmopathy a median about 6.6 months before onset.

CDR1 is SGHRS and CDR2 is YFSETQ in the germline V gene. There are 15 residues in the CDR3. After removal of 0 bases from V and 6 bases from J, the junction contained 6 bases not matched to a gene. Amplified regions were TCR beta CDR3 sequences from RNA transcripts. Researchers ran a first-round RT-PCR on the TCR CDR3 using the HTBI primer set. TCRdb processed the multiplex PCR reads anew with MiXCR; each CDR3 protein has one entry. The profile shows 210,000 or so distinct CDR3 sequences, roughly a sixth of them singletons. Isolation of PBMCs was performed on 9.5 to 10 ml fresh peripheral blood. This clonotype has a count of ten or more. The antigen is not known.

The chain couples TRBV5-1 to TRBJ2-1; TRBD1 agrees at 7 bases. The sequenced sample consisted of blood. This TCR came from a man aged 45 to 65 with Graves' hyperthyroidism. CDR3 nucleotides: TGCGCCAGCAGCTTGGGGCCCGCAGGGGGCAATGAGCAGTTCTTC. This encodes CASSLGPAGGNEQFF.